Described below is a single T cell receptor beta chain sequence and its context. As processed by the authors: By means of reference gene primer amplification, nucleated cell counts were estimated. Profiled with immunoSEQ multiplex PCR; TCRdb holds only in-frame clones, not every one. V, J and clone size were drawn from that table, and D and trimming were deduced from the DNA. The sample has roughly 200,000 clones; 90% are singletons. The data are from a study of blood T cell repertoires in COVID-19. Study-level background: Acute and convalescent COVID-19 samples came from the United States, Italy and Spain. PBMCs, B-cell-depleted T cells, or T cells provided the cDNA or gDNA that made up the material.

The material sequenced was peripheral blood. This sequence was found in a man aged 45-65 years with acute or convalescent COVID-19.

CDR3 protein: CAINNRVSNEQFF. The CDR3 DNA reads as TGTGCCATCAATAACAGGGTGTCCAATGAGCAGTTCTTC. This rearrangement joins TRBV10-3 to TRBJ2-1, with TRBD1 as a possible D gene (6 bases). V dropped 7 bases and J dropped 6 bases, with 13 bases sitting between them. The CDR3 length is 13 residues. Germline V CDR1 and CDR2: ENHRY, SYGVKD.